This T cell receptor beta chain came from a study of T-cell reconstitution after alpha-beta-depleted transplantation in children. The TCRbeta library was prepared with unique molecular identifiers. TCRdb re-analysed the PCR reads in MiXCR, keeping a single row per CDR3 protein. This sample has approximately 430,000 distinct CDR3 sequences, with 15% to 20% found just once. This CDR3 is 14 amino acids long. With 5 bases removed from V and 0 bases from J, the gap between germline ends came to 10 bases. Germline V lookup: CDR1 DFQATT, CDR2 SNEGSKA (reference sequence). A word on this clonotype: Its antigen remains unknown.

Notes on the study in general: Several hundred rapidly expanded clones from non-depleted graft cells reportedly supplied alpha-beta T cells about two months post-transplant.

The sample was PBMCs, mostly from graft donor cells, taken 360 days after TCRalphabeta/CD19-depleted stem cell transplant. V usage is TRBV20-1 and J usage is TRBJ2-2; D not certain. The sequence derives from a boy younger than two who had a stem cell transplant for Wiskott-Aldrich syndrome, so the T cells may come from the graft donor. CDR3 in DNA: TGCAGTGCTTCACGGACCGCGAACACCGGGGAGCTGTTTTTT. Its protein product is CSASRTANTGELFF.